These T cell receptor beta chains were read from a single sample in a study of shared clonotypes between healthy human individuals. The method was immunoSEQ multiplex PCR; TCRdb's version includes in-frame clones alone and lacks a portion of them. The data show approximately 99,000 clones, roughly two thirds seen once. Sequencing was carried out using memory CD8+ T cells sorted from blood. These receptors were taken from a woman under 40 in good health. Both conserved end residues are part of each CDR3. A D gene is named only where the DNA matches it firmly.

TRBJ1-4 TRBV5-1 TRBD1 CASSLARDREYGWEKLFF
TRBJ2-7 TRBV23-1 - CASSHPGTHYEQYF
TRBJ2-2 TRBV6-4 - CASSLYNTGELFF
TRBJ2-1 TRBV12-5 - CASGWGGIGPHNEQFF
TRBJ2-5 TRBV12-5 - CASGLWGETQYF
TRBJ2-5 TRBV19 - CASSNPGAETQYF
TRBJ2-7 TRBV21-1 - CASSKSLAGEYYEQYF
TRBJ2-3 TRBV10-3 TRBD2 CAISERLAGDFADTQYF
TRBJ1-1 TRBV27 - CASRLGTWGTEAFF
TRBJ2-5 TRBV28 - CASSLYWSASVGKTQYF
TRBJ2-7 TRBV27 TRBD2 CASSSRDSGSYEQYF
TRBJ1-1 TRBV28 - CASSFQNVNTEAFF
TRBJ2-3 TRBV11-2 - CASSDTGDTQYF
TRBJ2-7 TRBV5-5 - CASSLGLGFSEQYF
TRBJ2-3 TRBV13 TRBD2 CASSFSGGAIGDTQYF
TRBJ1-5 TRBV6-5 - CASSYSWEGQPQHF
TRBJ2-3 TRBV19 - CASRDFGTDTQYF